The 30 T cell receptor beta chains in this list originate from one sample, sequenced in a study of early T cells in non-severe SARS-CoV-2 infection. TCRdb itself ran the 5' RACE reads through MiXCR, one entry per CDR3 protein. The data contain roughly 100,000 distinct CDR3 sequences, around 12% of them singletons. Sequenced material: whole blood. The receptor set was obtained from an adult who was a healthcare worker with PCR-confirmed SARS-CoV-2 infection or an uninfected control (not recorded which).

This sequence joins TRBV7-2 and TRBJ2-7; TRBD2 matches 7 bases. Germline CDR1 SGHTA, CDR2 FQGNSA. This CDR3 has 13 amino acids. V shed 6 bases and J 2 bases; nucleotides not matched to a gene: 4. The CDR3, as DNA: TGTGCCAGCAGTCCAGCGGGACCCTACGAGCAGTACTTC. Translated: CASSPAGPYEQYF.

This clonotype came up many times. The V call is TRBV6-1, the J call TRBJ2-1; 7 nucleotides line up with TRBD2. J was trimmed by 4 bases and V by 2 bases; bases with no gene match: 2. CDR3 length equals 14 residues. Germline V gene data show CDR1 as MNHNS and CDR2 as SASEGT. CDR3 sequence reads: CASSEPAGYNEQFF. The CDR3 DNA sequence: TGTGCCAGCAGTGAACCAGCGGGGTACAATGAGCAGTTCTTC.

This clonotype has ten or more counts. The CDR3 here is CSATRDMLAFF. The CDR3 DNA follows: TGCAGTGCTACGCGGGACATGTTGGCTTTCTTT. The V and J genes are TRBV20-1 and TRBJ1-1, with a weak D call TRBD1 (6 bases). The germline CDR1 and CDR2 sequences are DFQATT and SNEGSKA (reference sequence). Trimming took 4 bases from V and 11 from J, leaving 14 bases between them. CDR3 length equals 11 residues.

There are many counts of this clonotype. This sequence joins TRBV18 and TRBJ2-2, with 7 positions matching TRBD1. The CDR3 totals 15 residues. The germline V gene encodes CDR1 KGHSH and CDR2 LQKENI. V lost 4 bases, J lost 1 base, and 3 bases stayed unmatched. CDR3 loop: CASSQDRQNTGELFF. The DNA for the CDR3 is TGTGCCAGCTCACAGGACAGGCAGAACACCGGGGAGCTGTTTTTT.

This clonotype came up a few times. V is TRBV28 and J is TRBJ2-4; unclear D gene. Between the trimmed V and J ends, which lost 6 bases and 3 bases, there was a span of 12 bases. Per germline, CDR1 MDHEN and CDR2 SYDVKM. The CDR3 has 14 amino acids. CDR3 protein: CASSPYSGKNIQYF. For the CDR3, the DNA is TGTGCCAGCAGCCCGTACTCGGGCAAAAACATTCAGTACTTC.

This clonotype was recorded at least ten times. The chain couples TRBV3-1 to TRBJ2-3; a weak D match, TRBD2 (5 bases). CDR1 and CDR2 (germline): LGHDT, YNNKEL (reference sequence). This CDR3 is built from 16 residues. Trimming took 1 base from V and 0 from J, leaving 11 bases between them. The CDR3 reads CASSQVAGSSTDTQYF. DNA of the CDR3: TGTGCCAGCAGCCAAGTGGCGGGTTCTAGCACAGATACGCAGTATTTT.

This chain links TRBV20-1 with TRBJ2-7; no definite D call. The CDR3 runs 13 residues. The germline V gene encodes CDR1 DFQATT and CDR2 SNEGSKA (reference sequence). V gave up 5 bases and J gave up 6 bases, with 17 bases separating them. The CDR3 DNA reads TGCAGTGCTGATCACCCAGACGAGAGCGAGCAGTACTTC. Its translation is CSADHPDESEQYF.

This clonotype was counted ten times or more. CDR3 loop: CSARTSLAGGTETQYF. CDR3 in DNA: TGCAGTGCTAGGACCTCACTAGCGGGAGGGACGGAGACCCAGTACTTC. The chain uses TRBV20-1 and TRBJ2-5, with 13 bases that match TRBD2. The CDR3 length is 16 residues. CDR1 DFQATT and CDR2 SNEGSKA come from the germline V gene (reference sequence). J was trimmed by 5 bases and V by 3 bases; bases with no gene match: 9.

This clonotype occurred a few times. The CDR3 region has the DNA TGCAGTGCTAGGGGTCTAGCGGAACAAGAGACCCAGTACTTC. Protein product: CSARGLAEQETQYF. The chain couples TRBV20-1 to TRBJ2-5, with 7 bases fitting TRBD2. V gave up 3 bases and J gave up 2 bases; unmatched junction bases: 6. Germline V gene lookup returns CDR1 DFQATT and CDR2 SNEGSKA (reference sequence). The CDR3 is made up of 14 amino acids.

The table lists this clonotype with a few counts. The chain couples TRBV7-6 to TRBJ1-1; tentative D call: TRBD1 (6 bases). Trimming removed 5 bases from V and 8 bases from J, with 18 bases in between. The CDR3 runs to 14 residues. The V gene's germline CDR1 is SGHVS and CDR2 FNYEAQ. The CDR3 loop reads CASSPTSLDREAFF. Here the CDR3 DNA reads TGTGCCAGCAGCCCCACGAGCCTAGACAGGGAAGCTTTCTTT.

The rearrangement links TRBV11-1 to TRBJ2-3; no clear D gene. CDR1 and CDR2 from the germline V gene are SGHAT and FQDESV (reference sequence). The CDR3 covers 11 residues. V was trimmed by 4 bases and J by 6 bases, leaving 5 bases between them. DNA of the CDR3: TGTGCCAGCAGCTACTCTGATACGCAGTATTTT. Amino acids: CASSYSDTQYF.

There are a few counts of this clonotype. The rearrangement uses TRBV2 and TRBJ2-5; 12 positions match TRBD2. Germline trimming cut 5 bases from V and 5 bases from J; bases unmatched to any gene: 3. Per germline, CDR1 SNHLY and CDR2 FYNNEI. The CDR3 is 14 amino acids. CDR3 protein: CASSQTSGSETQYF. The CDR3 region has the DNA TGTGCCAGCAGTCAGACTAGCGGGAGTGAGACCCAGTACTTC.

This clonotype has more than one count but fewer than ten. The gene calls are TRBV13 and TRBJ1-2, with 8 bases matching TRBD1. CDR1 and CDR2 from the germline V gene are PRHDT and FYEKMQ (reference sequence). V shed 5 bases and J 10 bases; nucleotides not matched to a gene: 6. The CDR3 runs 12 residues. This CDR3 is CASSTRTGHYTF. Written as DNA, the CDR3 is TGTGCCAGCAGCACCCGGACAGGGCACTACACCTTC.

This clonotype appeared many times. This sequence joins TRBV20-1 and TRBJ2-5; D unclear. The CDR3 runs to 11 residues. Between the trimmed V and J ends, which lost 2 bases and 4 bases, there was a span of 5 bases. Germline V gene data show CDR1 as DFQATT and CDR2 as SNEGSKA (reference sequence). CDR3 amino acids: CSARQIETQYF. Here the CDR3 DNA reads TGCAGTGCTAGACAGATAGAGACCCAGTACTTC.

This clonotype has just a few counts. This chain uses TRBV3-1 with TRBJ2-3, with D unclear. Germline V gene sequence: CDR1 LGHDT, CDR2 YNNKEL (reference sequence). V was clipped by 8 bases and J by 2 bases, with 17 bases between them. The length of the CDR3 is 15 residues. CDR3 in DNA: TGTGCCAGCGGGCACCTAGGGCGGATCACAGATACGCAGTATTTT. Translating gives CASGHLGRITDTQYF.

The J gene is TRBJ2-7, the V gene TRBV7-2, with 8 nucleotides matching TRBD2. V gave up 10 bases and J gave up 3 bases; unmatched junction bases: 11. The CDR3 has 14 residues. Per germline, CDR1 SGHTA and CDR2 FQGNSA. CDR3 in DNA: TGTGCCACCAAAGTAGCGGGATCCGACTACGAGCAGTACTTC. Encoded protein: CATKVAGSDYEQYF.

Only a few counts were recorded for this clonotype. CDR3 loop: CASSLSQGFYGYTF. CDR3 nucleotides: TGTGCCAGCAGTTTATCGCAGGGTTTCTATGGCTACACCTTC. This chain joins TRBV28 and TRBJ1-2, with a weak D call TRBD1 (5 bases). Trimming pared 1 base from V and 4 bases from J, leaving 10 bases between. CDR3 length equals 14 residues. CDR1 and CDR2 (germline): MDHEN, SYDVKM.

The sample holds many counts of this clonotype. The genes are TRBV6-4 and TRBJ2-1; possibly TRBD1 or TRBD2 for D (5 bases each). The length of the CDR3 is 13 residues. V was clipped by 2 bases and J by 6 bases, with 8 bases between them. Germline assignment: CDR1 MRHNA and CDR2 SNTAGT. CDR3 DNA: TGTGCCAGCAGTGACCGGGACCCCAATGAGCAGTTCTTC. Translation: CASSDRDPNEQFF.

Details on this clonotype: A clone one base away is much larger, so this may be a read error. The CDR3 nucleotides read TGTGCCAGCAGCTTAGAACCAGGAACGTATACGCTGTATTTT. It translates to CASSLEPGTYTLYF. The V gene is TRBV7-8, the J gene TRBJ2-3; no firm D call. The germline gives CDR1 SGHVS, CDR2 FQNEAQ. This CDR3 is 14 amino acids long.

V is TRBV7-9 and J is TRBJ1-1; D remains unclear. Trimming removed 5 bases from V and 10 bases from J, with 8 bases in between. This CDR3 has 10 amino acids. Germline CDR1 SEHNR, CDR2 FQNEAQ (reference sequence). In DNA form, the CDR3 reads TGTGCCAGCAGCCCACGTGGAGCTTTCTTT. Amino acid sequence: CASSPRGAFF.

This clonotype appeared a few times. The rearrangement joins TRBV7-8 to TRBJ2-2; D may be TRBD1 (5 bases). V gave up 4 bases and J gave up 4 bases, with 10 bases separating them. This CDR3 has 14 amino acids. From germline, CDR1 is SGHVS and CDR2 FQNEAQ. Written as DNA, the CDR3 is TGTGCCAGCAGCTCGATGACAGCCACCGGGGAGCTGTTTTTT. This sequence encodes CASSSMTATGELFF.

This clonotype was seen a handful of times. The rearrangement joins TRBV7-9 to TRBJ2-5, with a tentative D call TRBD2 (5 bases). This CDR3 is 16 amino acids long. V dropped 3 bases and J dropped 6 bases, with 20 bases sitting between them. Germline CDR1 SEHNR, CDR2 FQNEAQ (reference sequence). The CDR3 DNA is TGTGCCAGCAGCTTCTTCAATCGGGGAACTGGAAAGACCCAGTACTTC. Translation gives CASSFFNRGTGKTQYF.

This clonotype was observed a few times. This rearrangement joins TRBV28 to TRBJ2-2, with 9 bases that match TRBD1. The trim removed 5 bases at V and 8 bases at J, leaving 6 bases unmatched. Germline V gene data show CDR1 as MDHEN and CDR2 as SYDVKM. This CDR3 has 14 amino acids. This CDR3 reads CASSKDRGRGELFF. CDR3 nucleotides: TGTGCCAGCAGTAAGGACAGGGGAAGGGGGGAGCTGTTTTTT.

This clonotype was seen repeatedly, ten times or more. The rearrangement links TRBV2 to TRBJ2-7; maybe TRBD1 (5 bases). The germline gives CDR1 SNHLY, CDR2 FYNNEI. CDR3 size: 16 residues. V was clipped by 4 bases and J by 0 bases, with 16 bases between them. CDR3 sequence (DNA): TGTGCCAGCAGTGCTTTAGGAAGGGGCGGCTCCTACGAGCAGTACTTC. It specifies CASSALGRGGSYEQYF.

This clonotype appeared many times. CDR3 amino acids: CSARLADYEQYF. The CDR3 region has the DNA TGCAGTGCTAGACTAGCCGACTACGAGCAGTACTTC. The chain employs TRBV20-1 and TRBJ2-7; maybe TRBD2 (5 bases). Germline V gene sequence: CDR1 DFQATT, CDR2 SNEGSKA (reference sequence). V dropped 2 bases and J dropped 3 bases, with 8 bases sitting between them. This CDR3 contains 12 residues.

The sample holds many counts of this clonotype. This chain connects TRBV7-2 to TRBJ1-2, with D possibly TRBD1 on 6 matching bases. CDR1 and CDR2 from the germline V gene are SGHTA and FQGNSA. This CDR3 comprises 14 residues. Trimming removed 4 bases from V and 5 bases from J, with 14 bases in between. The CDR3 bases are TGTGCCAGCAGCTCCCCCGGACAGCTATATGGCTACACCTTC. Amino acid sequence: CASSSPGQLYGYTF.

This clonotype occurred many times. The chain joins TRBV5-6 to TRBJ1-4; no definite D call. There are 14 residues in the CDR3. From germline, CDR1 is SGHDT and CDR2 YYEEEE. Trimming removed 0 bases at V and 2 bases at J, with 5 bases between. The CDR3 DNA is TGTGCCAGCAGCTTGGGAGGGACTAATGAAAAACTGTTTTTT. This sequence encodes CASSLGGTNEKLFF.

This clonotype was picked up a small number of times. The genes are TRBV3-1 and TRBJ2-7; D unclear. This CDR3 has 16 residues. From germline, CDR1 is LGHDT and CDR2 YNNKEL (reference sequence). V lost 0 bases, J lost 0 bases, and 12 bases lay in between. In DNA, the CDR3 is TGTGCCAGCAGCCAAGATACGACGACGGTCTCCTACGAGCAGTACTTC. It codes for CASSQDTTTVSYEQYF.

This chain connects TRBV7-9 to TRBJ2-3; D uncertain. Germline CDR1 is SEHNR and CDR2 is FQNEAQ (reference sequence). V was trimmed by 3 bases and J by 2 bases, leaving 9 bases between them. CDR3 length equals 14 residues. The DNA for the CDR3 is TGTGCCAGCAGCTTGAGAACGGCCACAGATACGCAGTATTTT. As protein: CASSLRTATDTQYF.

This sequence joins TRBV4-1 and TRBJ1-1; 7 bases agree with TRBD1. The CDR3 spans 14 residues. V lost 0 bases, J lost 11 bases, and 9 bases stayed unmatched. The V gene's germline CDR1 is MGHRA and CDR2 YSYEKL. The DNA for the CDR3 is TGCGCCAGCAGCCAAGATCCCGAGACAGGGCGGGCTTTCTTT. This encodes CASSQDPETGRAFF.